This T cell receptor (beta chain) was retrieved from a study of cytotoxic CD8 clonotypes in ibrutinib-treated CLL. Study-level background: Patients: about 11 relapsed/refractory, 15 treatment-naive, under 18 IGHV unmutated.

Assay used: immunoSEQ multiplex PCR; TCRdb lists only in-frame clones, some missing. In the table there are 57,000 or so clones, nearly 55% of which are singletons. Germline CDR1 SEHNR, CDR2 FQNEAQ (reference sequence). This CDR3 spans 14 amino acids. V was cut by 1 base and J by 3 bases, with 9 bases left in between. The chain combines TRBV7-9 with TRBJ1-2; the D is unclear. The receptor comes from a human donor with chronic lymphocytic leukemia. The sample here was PBMCs, taken at disease progression, from a patient treated with ibrutinib. For the CDR3, the DNA is TGTGCCAGCAGCTTAGAAATCGGATACTATGGCTACACCTTC. This translates into CASSLEIGYYGYTF.